This record looks at one TCR beta chain sequence and its context. RNA was extracted and reverse transcribed into cDNA as the sequencing template. Sequencing was performed with immunoSEQ multiplex PCR; in TCRdb, only in-frame clones are kept and a portion is missing. The data show about 150,000 clones, roughly 61% seen once. This sample is part of a study of CD8+ T cells in alopecia areata. CDR3 size: 13 residues. Trimming stripped 0 bases from V and 6 bases from J, with 8 bases between. The receptor's source is a human donor with alopecia areata. The sequenced sample was CD4+ T cells sorted from blood, obtained at week 0. This chain connects TRBV23-1 to TRBJ1-2; D is unresolved. TRBV23-1 is flagged as an ORF with uncertain function. CDR3 amino acids: CASSQSRQDGYTF. Written as DNA, the CDR3 is TGCGCCAGCAGTCAATCCCGGCAGGATGGCTACACCTTC.